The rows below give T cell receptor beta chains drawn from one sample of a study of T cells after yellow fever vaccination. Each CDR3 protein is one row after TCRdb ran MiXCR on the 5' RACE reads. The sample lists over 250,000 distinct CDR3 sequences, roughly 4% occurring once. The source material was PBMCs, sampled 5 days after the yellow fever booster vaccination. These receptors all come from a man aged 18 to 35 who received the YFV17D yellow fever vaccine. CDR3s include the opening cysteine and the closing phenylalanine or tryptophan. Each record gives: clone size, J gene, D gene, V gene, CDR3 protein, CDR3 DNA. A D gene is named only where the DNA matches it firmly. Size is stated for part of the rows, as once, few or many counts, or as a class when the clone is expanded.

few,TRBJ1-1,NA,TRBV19,CASSIVSNTEAFF,TGTGCCAGTAGTATAGTGTCGAACACTGAAGCTTTCTTT
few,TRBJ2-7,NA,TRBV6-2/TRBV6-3,CASRPGTYLRNGQYF,TGTGCCAGCAGACCCGGGACATACTTACGAAACGGGCAGTACTTC
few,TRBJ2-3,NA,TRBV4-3,CASSQAGTLDTQYF,TGCGCCAGCAGCCAGGCCGGGACGTTGGATACGCAGTATTTT
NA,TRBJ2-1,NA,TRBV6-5,CASSRDFYNEQFF,TGTGCCAGCAGCCGGGACTTCTACAATGAGCAGTTCTTC
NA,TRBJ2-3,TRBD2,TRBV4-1,CASSHPARGGPGDTQYF,TGCGCCAGCAGCCATCCGGCGCGGGGGGGCCCGGGAGATACGCAGTATTTT
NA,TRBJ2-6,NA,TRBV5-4,CASSPGHANVLTF,TGTGCCAGCAGCCCCGGGCACGCCAACGTCCTGACTTTC
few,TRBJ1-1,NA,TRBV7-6,CASSLARGATGNTEAFF,TGTGCCAGCAGCTTAGCGAGGGGGGCTACGGGAAACACTGAAGCTTTCTTT
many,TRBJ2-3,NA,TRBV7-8,CASSPPSRGPLTDTQYF,TGTGCCAGCAGCCCGCCTTCGCGGGGCCCTCTCACAGATACGCAGTATTTT
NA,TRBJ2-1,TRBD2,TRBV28,CASLPSGVYNEQFF,TGTGCCAGCCTCCCTAGCGGGGTATACAATGAGCAGTTCTTC
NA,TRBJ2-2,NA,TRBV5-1,CASSLGRSAGELFF,TGCGCCAGCAGCTTGGGACGGAGTGCCGGGGAGCTGTTTTTT
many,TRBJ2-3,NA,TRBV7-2,CASSLLLSDTQYF,TGTGCCAGCAGCTTACTATTGTCCGATACGCAGTATTTT
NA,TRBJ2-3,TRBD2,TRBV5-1,CASSFRLATSTDTQYF,TGCGCCAGCAGCTTCCGACTAGCTACTAGCACAGATACGCAGTATTTT
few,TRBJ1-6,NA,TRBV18,CASSPPSRPGGSPLHF,TGTGCCAGCTCACCACCTTCGAGGCCGGGAGGTTCACCCCTCCACTTT
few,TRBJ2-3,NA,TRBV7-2,CASSAIGFRGTDTQYF,TGTGCCAGCAGCGCGATTGGTTTTAGGGGCACAGATACGCAGTATTTT
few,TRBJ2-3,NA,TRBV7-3,CASSKLAGTDTQYF,TGTGCCAGCAGCAAATTAGCGGGCACAGATACGCAGTATTTT
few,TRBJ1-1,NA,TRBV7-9,CASSLLGWDTEAFF,TGTGCCAGCAGCTTATTGGGCTGGGACACTGAAGCTTTCTTT
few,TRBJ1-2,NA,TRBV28,CASSPRSVIDYGYTF,TGTGCCAGCAGCCCCAGGAGTGTTATTGACTATGGCTACACCTTC
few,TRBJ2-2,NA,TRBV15,CATSRSRTGELFF,TGTGCCACCAGCAGGAGCCGGACCGGGGAGCTGTTTTTT
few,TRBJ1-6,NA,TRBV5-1,CASREVYNSPLHF,TGCGCCAGCAGGGAGGTATATAATTCACCCCTCCACTTT
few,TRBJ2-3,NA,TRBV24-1,CATSDNQQGTWDTQYF,TGTGCCACCAGTGATAACCAACAGGGAACGTGGGATACGCAGTATTTT
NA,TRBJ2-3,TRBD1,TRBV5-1,CASSPRTGGASDTQYF,TGCGCCAGCAGCCCCAGGACAGGGGGCGCTTCTGATACGCAGTATTTT
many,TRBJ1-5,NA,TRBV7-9,CASSLGFDGNQPQHF,TGTGCCAGCAGCTTAGGCTTCGACGGCAATCAGCCCCAGCATTTT
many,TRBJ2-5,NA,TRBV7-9,CASSLQGMETQYF,TGTGCCAGCAGCTTACAGGGGATGGAGACCCAGTACTTC
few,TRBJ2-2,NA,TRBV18,CASSKVTPPGELFF,TGTGCCAGCTCGAAAGTCACGCCCCCCGGGGAGCTGTTTTTT
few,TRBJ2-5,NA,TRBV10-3,CAISVGDKKAETQYF,TGTGCCATCAGTGTCGGGGACAAAAAAGCGGAGACCCAGTACTTC
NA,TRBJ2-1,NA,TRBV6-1,CASSPDRTYNEQFF,TGTGCCAGCAGTCCCGACAGAACCTACAATGAGCAGTTCTTC
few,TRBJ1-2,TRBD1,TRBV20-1,CSARGRTGGGYTF,TGCAGTGCTAGAGGCCGGACAGGCGGGGGCTACACCTTC
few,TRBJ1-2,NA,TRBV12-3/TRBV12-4,CASRGDGRPYGYTF,TGTGCCAGCAGAGGTGATGGCAGGCCCTATGGCTACACCTTC
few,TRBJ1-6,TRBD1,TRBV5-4,CAVGTGAGTGDNSPLHF,TGTGCCGTCGGAACGGGGGCCGGGACAGGGGATAATTCACCCCTCCACTTT
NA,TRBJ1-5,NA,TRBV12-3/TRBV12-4,CASSLSEDQPQHF,TGTGCCAGCAGTTTGTCCGAGGATCAGCCCCAGCATTTT
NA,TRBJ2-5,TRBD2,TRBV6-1,CASSELGLAGYQETQYF,TGTGCCAGCAGTGAACTGGGTCTAGCGGGGTACCAAGAGACCCAGTACTTC
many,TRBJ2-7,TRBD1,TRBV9,CASSVGGTGSYEQYF,TGTGCCAGCAGCGTAGGTGGGACAGGGTCGTACGAGCAGTACTTC
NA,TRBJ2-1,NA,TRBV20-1,CSARKGSSYNEQFF,TGCAGTGCTAGAAAGGGTAGCTCCTACAATGAGCAGTTCTTC
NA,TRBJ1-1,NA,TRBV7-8,CASSFRGPNTEAFF,TGTGCCAGCAGCTTCAGGGGACCGAACACTGAAGCTTTCTTT
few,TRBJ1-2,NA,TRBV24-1,CATSDWASTGYGYTF,TGTGCCACCAGTGATTGGGCTTCAACGGGCTATGGCTACACCTTC
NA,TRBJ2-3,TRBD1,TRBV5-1,CASSPGQDRGADTQYF,TGCGCCAGCAGCCCGGGGCAGGACAGGGGGGCAGATACGCAGTATTTT
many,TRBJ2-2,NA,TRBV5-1,CASSLRIGNTGELFF,TGCGCCAGCAGCTTGCGGATCGGGAACACCGGGGAGCTGTTTTTT
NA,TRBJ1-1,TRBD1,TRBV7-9,CASSLYLDRANTEAFF,TGTGCCAGCAGCCTTTACCTCGACAGGGCCAACACTGAAGCTTTCTTT
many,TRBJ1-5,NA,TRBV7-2,CASSLDGSGQPQHF,TGTGCCAGCAGCTTAGACGGGTCGGGTCAGCCCCAGCATTTT
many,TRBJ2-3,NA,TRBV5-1,CAFRDQDTDTQYF,TGCGCCTTCCGGGACCAAGACACAGATACGCAGTATTTT
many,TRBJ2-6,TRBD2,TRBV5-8,CASSFGGAGANVLTF,TGTGCCAGCAGCTTCGGGGGGGCTGGGGCCAACGTCCTGACTTTC
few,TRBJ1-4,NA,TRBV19,CASSAGTREKLFF,TGTGCCAGCTCAGCCGGGACTCGGGAAAAACTGTTTTTT
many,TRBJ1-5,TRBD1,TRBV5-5,CASSLDRANQPQHF,TGTGCCAGCAGTCTCGACAGGGCCAATCAGCCCCAGCATTTT
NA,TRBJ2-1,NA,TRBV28,CASSLRGRGLPVNEQFF,TGTGCCAGCAGTCTTAGGGGCAGGGGTCTCCCAGTCAATGAGCAGTTCTTC
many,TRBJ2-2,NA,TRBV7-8,CASSSDTGELFF,TGTGCCAGCAGCTCAGATACCGGGGAGCTGTTTTTT
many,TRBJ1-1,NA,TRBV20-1,CSALGGNTEAFF,TGCAGTGCTCTCGGCGGGAACACTGAAGCTTTCTTT
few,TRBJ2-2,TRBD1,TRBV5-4,CASSQGQGVPGELFF,TGTGCCAGCAGCCAGGGACAGGGGGTCCCCGGGGAGCTGTTTTTT
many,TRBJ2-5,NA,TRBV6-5,CASSSPPGEETQYF,TGTGCCAGCAGTTCCCCTCCGGGAGAAGAGACCCAGTACTTC
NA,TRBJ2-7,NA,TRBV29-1,CSVEGLYEQYF,TGCAGCGTGGAAGGTCTCTACGAGCAGTACTTC
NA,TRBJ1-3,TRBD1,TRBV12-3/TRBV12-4,CASSPGGSAGNTIYF,TGTGCCAGCAGCCCAGGGGGTTCAGCTGGAAACACCATATATTTT
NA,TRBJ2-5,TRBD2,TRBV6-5,CASSSSGGADETQYF,TGTGCCAGCAGCTCGAGCGGGGGGGCCGATGAGACCCAGTACTTC
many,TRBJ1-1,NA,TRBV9,CASSGGMNTEAFF,TGTGCCAGCAGCGGGGGGATGAACACTGAAGCTTTCTTT